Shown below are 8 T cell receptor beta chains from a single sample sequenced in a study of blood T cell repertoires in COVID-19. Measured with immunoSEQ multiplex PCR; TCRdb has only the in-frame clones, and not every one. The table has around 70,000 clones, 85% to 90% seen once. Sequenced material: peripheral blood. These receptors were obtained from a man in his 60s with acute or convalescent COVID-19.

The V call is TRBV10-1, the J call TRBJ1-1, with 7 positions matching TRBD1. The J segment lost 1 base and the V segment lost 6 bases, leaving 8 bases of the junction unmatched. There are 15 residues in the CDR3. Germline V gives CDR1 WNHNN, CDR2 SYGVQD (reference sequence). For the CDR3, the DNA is TGCGCCAGCAGCCCCGGACAGGTAGGGAACACTGAAGCTTTCTTT. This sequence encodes CASSPGQVGNTEAFF.

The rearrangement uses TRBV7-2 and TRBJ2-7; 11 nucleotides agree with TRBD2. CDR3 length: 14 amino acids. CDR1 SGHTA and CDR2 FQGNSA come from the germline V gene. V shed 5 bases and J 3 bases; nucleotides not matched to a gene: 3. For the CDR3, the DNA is TGTGCCAGCAGCCCTGGACTAGCGGGCTACGAGCAGTACTTC. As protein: CASSPGLAGYEQYF.

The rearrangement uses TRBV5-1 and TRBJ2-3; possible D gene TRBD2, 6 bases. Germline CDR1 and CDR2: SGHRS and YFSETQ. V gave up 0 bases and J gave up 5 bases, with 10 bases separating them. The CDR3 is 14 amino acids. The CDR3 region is CASSLAGRGDTQYF. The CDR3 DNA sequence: TGCGCCAGCAGCTTGGCTGGGCGGGGAGATACGCAGTATTTT.

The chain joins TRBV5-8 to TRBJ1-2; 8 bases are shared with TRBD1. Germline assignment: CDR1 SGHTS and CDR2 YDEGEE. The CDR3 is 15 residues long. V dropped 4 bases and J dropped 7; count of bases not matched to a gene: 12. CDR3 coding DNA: TGTGCCAGCAGCACCACGGGACAGGTAGCGGTTGGCTACACCTTC. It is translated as CASSTTGQVAVGYTF.

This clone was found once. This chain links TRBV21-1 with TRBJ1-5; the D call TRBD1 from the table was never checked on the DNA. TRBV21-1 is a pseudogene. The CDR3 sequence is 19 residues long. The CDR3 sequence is CASSTSGQGLSDSNQPQHF. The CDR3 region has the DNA TGTGCCAGCAGCACCTCAGGACAGGGGTTGTCCGATAGCAATCAGCCCCAGCATTTT.

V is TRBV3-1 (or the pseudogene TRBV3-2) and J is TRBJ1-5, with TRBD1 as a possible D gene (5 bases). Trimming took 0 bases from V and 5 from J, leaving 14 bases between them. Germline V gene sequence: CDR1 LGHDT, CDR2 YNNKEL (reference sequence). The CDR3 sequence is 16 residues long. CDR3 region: CASSQDLRQPHQPQHF. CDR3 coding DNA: TGTGCCAGCAGCCAAGATCTTCGACAGCCGCATCAGCCCCAGCATTTT.

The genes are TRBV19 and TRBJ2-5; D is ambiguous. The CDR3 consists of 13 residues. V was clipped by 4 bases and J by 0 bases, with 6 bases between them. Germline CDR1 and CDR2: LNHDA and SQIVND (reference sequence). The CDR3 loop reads CASSRGNQETQYF. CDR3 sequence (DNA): TGTGCCAGTAGTAGAGGCAACCAAGAGACCCAGTACTTC.

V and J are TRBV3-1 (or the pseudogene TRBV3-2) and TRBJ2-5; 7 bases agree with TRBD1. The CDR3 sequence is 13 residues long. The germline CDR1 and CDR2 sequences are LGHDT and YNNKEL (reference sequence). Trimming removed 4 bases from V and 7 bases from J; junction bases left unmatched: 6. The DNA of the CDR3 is TGTGCCAGCAGCCGAGGACAGGTTGGGACCCAGTACTTC. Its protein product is CASSRGQVGTQYF.